This TCR beta chain is from a study of blood T cell repertoires in COVID-19. Across the study: The study drew acute and convalescent COVID-19 samples from the United States, Italy and Spain.

As processed by the authors: Reference gene primer amplification in the assay estimated nucleated cell counts. The method was immunoSEQ multiplex PCR; TCRdb's version includes in-frame clones alone and lacks a portion of them. V and J calls and clone size are as listed in that table; D and trimming were resolved from the DNA. Here the sample spans fewer than 95,000 clones, 80% to 90% being singletons. The CDR3 has 14 residues. Germline values: CDR1 MDHEN, CDR2 SYDVKM. The V end lost 6 bases, the J end lost 4 bases, and 14 bases lay between the germline ends. The rearrangement uses TRBV28 and TRBJ2-3, with D perhaps matching TRBD1 (6 bases). This receptor was obtained from a man aged 50 to 60 with acute or convalescent COVID-19. Specimen: peripheral blood. The CDR3 bases are TGTGCCAGCAGCATGCGAGGGGGTGCAGATACGCAGTATTTT. Protein sequence: CASSMRGGADTQYF.